This TCR beta chain was obtained from a study of PD-1 blockade in classical Hodgkin lymphoma (dated by TCRdb to 2020 to 2021). For the wider study: Nivolumab dosing was 3 mg/kg intravenously every 2 weeks, continuing until either disease progression or unacceptable toxicity. The study used CyTOF and TCR beta sequencing to define a peripheral blood immune signature of response to PD-1 blockade in classical Hodgkin lymphoma.

The sample's time point label, decoded: cycle 4 day 1 (C4D1), after less than 7 weeks of nivolumab. Every trial patient had relapsed following autologous stem cell transplantation, and prior brentuximab vedotin exposure was what differed among cohorts A, B and C. A total of under 70 patients with relapsed/refractory classical Hodgkin lymphoma made up the trial cohort, and each patient's best overall response was complete response, partial response or progressive disease. Trial patients were treated with single-agent nivolumab in the multi-cohort phase II CheckMate 205 trial. An independent review committee assessed best overall response using the 2007 International Working Group response criteria. PBMCs from the trial were collected at three points: immediately before nivolumab initiation (C1D1), and during therapy at cycle 2 day 1 and cycle 4 day 1. After peripheral blood was drawn into 8 mL Vacutainer Cell Preparation Tubes, PBMCs were isolated by centrifugation and then cryopreserved.

Only one count was recorded for this clone. The specificity of this receptor is unknown. The input lacks base qualities; no much larger clone sits a single base away. The germline V gene sets CDR1 to ENHRY and CDR2 to SYGVKD. The CDR3 runs 16 amino acids, cysteine and phenylalanine included. Only the CDR3 portion is preserved as DNA: 48 bases, with reading frame beginning at the first base. The junction shows trimming of 4 bases on V and 1 base on J, plus 16 bases between the germline ends. Genomic DNA was isolated using the Qiagen DNeasy kit from unsorted PBMCs as well as from negatively selected CD4+ and CD8+ fractions. TCR beta CDR3 regions were amplified by immunoSEQ multiplex PCR using primers annealing to V and J segments. A synthetic immune receptor repertoire was used to minimize amplification bias, and any residual bias was removed computationally once sequencing was done. As for how the authors treated the data: Repertoire diversity was quantified as the Shannon entropy index using custom Python scripts. Unsorted, CD4+ and CD8+ repertoires were analyzed separately, except for combined analyses in which CD4+ and CD8+ sequences were merged in silico. A clone counted as expanded when the clone's frequency after treatment rose at least 2-fold relative to C1D1, and clones undetected at baseline were given a pseudocount of 0.5. Singleton clones were defined as clones with 0 or 1 copy at C1D1, and non-singleton clones were defined as clones with 2 or more copies. Clones expanded in unsorted samples were annotated as CD4+, CD8+ or unknown by matching protein sequences in sorted samples from the same patient. Diversity changes from C1D1 to C4D1 were tested in paired samples using Wilcoxon tests. TCRdb obtained this table from immuneACCESS and retained in-frame rearrangements with V and J assigned. These tables miss some clones; where compared with another copy, unresolved V genes account for less than half of the shortfall, and the remainder is unexplained. The V and J calls and clone size are taken from that table; D and trimming were inferred from the DNA. In all, the sample holds about 52,000 clones, and about 89% of those were seen once. In total, the top ten clones hold around 7.1% of the sample.

Results the study describes overall, beyond this receptor: By C4D1, a significant rise was seen in CD4+ TCR diversity but not in CD8+ TCR diversity (p=0.0027 vs p=0.16), and the rise was most apparent among complete responders (p=0.02). The study was restricted to a single clinical trial cohort, and the causes of repertoire differences, possibly disease activity or prior therapy, were left undefined. Among trial patients, those achieving complete response had baseline diversity similar to that of newly diagnosed patients, while diversity was significantly lower in partial responders and progressors. Baseline TCR diversity was reported to be lower in newly diagnosed patients than in healthy donors, and even lower in relapsed/refractory patients. Lower diversity was seen in patients whose nivolumab began less than 1 year after ASCT, and these patients were left out of later analyses so that immune reconstitution would not confound the results.

The TCR sequence derives from a human donor with classical Hodgkin lymphoma. This material consisted of peripheral blood mononuclear cells (PBMCs), taken before the fourth cycle of nivolumab. The sequence is built from TRBV10-3 and TRBJ2-5, with no confident D gene call. The sequenced DNA: TGTGCCATCAGTGGTGCTTTGATAGGCAGCCAAGAGACCCAGTACTTC. Translated, this is CAISGALIGSQETQYF.